Listed below are T cell receptor beta chains from one sample, sequenced in a study of blood T cell repertoires in COVID-19. The method was immunoSEQ multiplex PCR; TCRdb's version includes in-frame clones alone and lacks a portion of them. Here the sample spans roughly 150,000 clones, over 80% being singletons. The sequenced material came from PBMCs or T cells enriched from blood (not recorded which). These receptors came from a man between 70 and 80 years old who had been exposed to COVID-19. CDR3s leave out the opening cysteine and the closing phenylalanine or tryptophan. The order of the fields is D gene, J gene, V gene, CDR3 protein. A D gene is named only where the DNA matches it firmly.

>NA|TRBJ2-1|TRBV12-5
ASGGTTGSSYNEQF
>TRBD1|TRBJ1-4|TRBV5-6
ASSLQGAPWKLF
>TRBD2|TRBJ2-1|TRBV28
ASSLMAGESYNEQF
>TRBD2|TRBJ2-3|TRBV4-2
ASSPAFSGGPTDTQY
>NA|TRBJ1-2|TRBV4-1
ASSHGPVTNYGYT
>TRBD1|TRBJ2-7|TRBV10-2
ASREDRGESYEQY
>TRBD1|TRBJ1-1|TRBV5-1
ASSWGDRGNTEAF
>NA|TRBJ2-3|TRBV7-2
ASSLTRDTDTQY
>TRBD1|TRBJ2-1|TRBV24-1
ATSATTGGNNYNEQF
>NA|TRBJ1-2|TRBV5-1
ASSFEASNYGYT
>NA|TRBJ1-1|TRBV5-5
ASSFVINTEAF
>NA|TRBJ1-1|TRBV3-1/TRBV3-2
ASSSFPNTEAF
>NA|TRBJ1-2|TRBV28
ASTELRNSNYGYT
>TRBD1|TRBJ1-1|TRBV14
ASSLITGVTEAF
>NA|TRBJ2-5|TRBV3-1/TRBV3-2
ASRLGLVETGTQY
>NA|TRBJ1-6|TRBV4-1
ASSQEGARTPLH
>NA|TRBJ1-5|TRBV7-7
ASSLAPDQPQH
>TRBD2|TRBJ2-1|TRBV7-9
ASQASGTYNEQF
>TRBD1|TRBJ2-1|TRBV29-1
STDRGFDEQF
>NA|TRBJ1-6|TRBV4-3
ASSQEDGRDSPLH
>TRBD1|TRBJ1-4|TRBV18
ASSRDRGNEKLF
>NA|TRBJ1-3|TRBV6-5
ATFSGNTIY
>NA|TRBJ2-1|TRBV9
ASSSTEGRHEQF
>TRBD1|TRBJ1-1|TRBV19
ASLRRGLGEAF
>TRBD2|TRBJ2-2|TRBV6-2/TRBV6-3
ASSYWLAANTGELF
>TRBD2|TRBJ2-1|TRBV19
ASKPVGASGRNEQF
>NA|TRBJ2-1|TRBV7-2
ASSPRGGVNEQF
>NA|TRBJ1-6|TRBV11-2
ASSLVGGSPLH
>NA|TRBJ1-1|TRBV28
ASSLRLESRMNTEAF
>NA|TRBJ2-5|TRBV18
ASSPYDRTQETQY
>NA|TRBJ1-1|TRBV30
AWTGVLNTEAF
>NA|TRBJ2-5|TRBV29-1
SVDPTDQETQY
>TRBD1|TRBJ2-7|TRBV3-1/TRBV3-2
ASSTGTGIDEQY
>NA|TRBJ2-3|TRBV10-1
ASSPSITPTDTQY
>NA|TRBJ1-3|TRBV6-5
ASSYSANRAGNTIY
>NA|TRBJ1-1|TRBV3-1/TRBV3-2
ASSQRDGTEAF